Below, 25 T cell receptor beta chains from the same sample are listed, as sequenced in a study of patients and donors after allogeneic stem cell transplantation. In TCRdb, the RT-PCR reads were re-called with MiXCR into one record per CDR3 protein. This table has approximately 170,000 distinct CDR3 sequences, over 25% appearing once. The specimen was blood, either unsorted or a sorted T cell fraction (not recorded which). Receptor source: a human donor who was either an allogeneic HSCT recipient or a stem cell or donor lymphocyte infusion donor (not recorded which). It is not recorded whose cells these are; they may come from a transplant donor.

CDR3 nucleotides: TGTGCCAGCAGCCCCCGACAGGGTTTCAATGAGCAGTTCTTC. It yields the protein CASSPRQGFNEQFF. The J gene is TRBJ2-1, the V gene TRBV9, with 7 bases lining up with TRBD1. The CDR3 is 14 residues long. After removal of 4 bases from V and 6 bases from J, the junction contained 7 bases not matched to a gene. Germline loops: CDR1 SGDLS, CDR2 YYNGEE.

This clonotype has ten or more counts. This chain connects TRBV12-3 or TRBV12-4 to TRBJ1-2; TRBD1 is a possible D gene (5 bases). The V end lost 5 bases, the J end lost 5 bases, and 15 bases lay between the germline ends. The CDR3 runs to 14 residues. CDR3 protein: CASSPSRAGYGYTF. CDR3 nucleotide sequence: TGTGCCAGCAGTCCAAGCAGGGCGGGGTATGGCTACACCTTC.

This clonotype was seen once. The chain carries TRBV6-2 or TRBV6-3 and TRBJ2-7; 11 bases align to TRBD2. This CDR3 has 14 residues. With V trimmed by 6 bases and J by 2 bases, 3 bases remained unmatched. The germline V gene has CDR1 MNHEY and CDR2 SVGEGT. CDR3 DNA: TGTGCCAGCAGGGGACTAGCGGTAACCTACGAGCAGTACTTC. Protein sequence: CASRGLAVTYEQYF.

The chain links TRBV7-9 to TRBJ1-2, with D perhaps TRBD1 (6 bases). This CDR3 comprises 16 residues. The V end lost 7 bases, the J end lost 2 bases, and 20 bases lay between the germline ends. Germline V lookup: CDR1 SEHNR, CDR2 FQNEAQ (reference sequence). CDR3 bases: TGTGCCAGCACCTCTCTGAAGGGCGGGGGCAACTATGGCTACACCTTC. Its protein is CASTSLKGGGNYGYTF.

This clonotype appeared a few times. The rearrangement uses TRBV27 and TRBJ2-7, with TRBD1 identical over 8 bases. The germline V gene has CDR1 MNHEY and CDR2 SMNVEV (reference sequence). The CDR3 contains 15 residues. The trim removed 0 bases at V and 3 bases at J, leaving 4 bases unmatched. The CDR3 DNA is TGTGCCAGCAGTTTATCGCCGGGGACAGGCTACGAGCAGTACTTC. Translating gives CASSLSPGTGYEQYF.

The chain recombines TRBV7-9 with TRBJ1-2; 7 positions match TRBD1. This CDR3 spans 15 amino acids. The V gene's germline CDR1 is SEHNR and CDR2 FQNEAQ (reference sequence). After removal of 5 bases from V and 7 bases from J, the junction contained 13 bases not matched to a gene. CDR3 loop: CASSASDRLKSGYTF. For the CDR3, the DNA is TGTGCCAGCAGCGCGTCGGACAGGTTGAAGAGTGGCTACACCTTC.

This chain links TRBV29-1 with TRBJ2-1; D gene unclear. There are 13 residues in the CDR3. The V gene lost 4 bases and the J gene lost 2 bases, with 9 bases spanning the gap. Per germline, CDR1 SQVTM and CDR2 ANQGSEA. DNA of the CDR3: TGCAGCGTTGGACCAAAAACCTACAATGAGCAGTTCTTC. This encodes CSVGPKTYNEQFF.

There are a few counts of this clonotype. V and J are TRBV7-9 and TRBJ2-7; 9 bases are shared with TRBD2. CDR1 and CDR2 from the germline V gene are SEHNR and FQNEAQ (reference sequence). V dropped 1 base and J dropped 2; count of bases not matched to a gene: 6. The CDR3 consists of 16 residues. CDR3 residues: CASSLVGGRATYEQYF. The CDR3 nucleotides read TGTGCCAGCAGCTTAGTGGGCGGGAGGGCCACCTACGAGCAGTACTTC.

CDR3 in amino acids: CASSQFRRHDRYEQYF. The CDR3 DNA sequence: TGTGCCAGCAGCCAATTTAGGAGGCATGATCGGTACGAGCAGTACTTC. V is TRBV5-6 and J is TRBJ2-7; tentatively, D is TRBD2 (5 bases). This CDR3 has 16 residues. Trimming shortened V by 4 bases and J by 4 bases, and 21 bases separated the two germline ends. Germline V lookup: CDR1 SGHDT, CDR2 YYEEEE.

This clonotype was seen a handful of times. The chain joins TRBV5-5 to TRBJ2-1; D uncertain. V lost 0 bases and J lost 3, with 7 bases in between. The CDR3 has 14 amino acids. Germline values: CDR1 SGHKS, CDR2 YYEKEE (reference sequence). The CDR3 region is CASSLGSDYNEQFF. CDR3 in DNA: TGTGCCAGCAGCTTGGGGTCCGACTACAATGAGCAGTTCTTC.

This clonotype showed up just once. A much larger clone differs from this one at a single base, so this may be a read error. This sequence joins TRBV3-1 and TRBJ1-1, with D unclear. Per germline, CDR1 LGHDT and CDR2 YNNKEL (reference sequence). The CDR3 has 13 amino acids. Here the CDR3 reads CASVLTEGTEASF. CDR3 DNA sequence: TGTGCCAGCGTCCTAACCGAGGGCACTGAAGCTTCCTTT.

The CDR3 loop reads CASSLADGGLYEQYF. The CDR3 DNA reads as TGTGCCAGCAGTTTAGCGGATGGGGGCCTGTACGAGCAGTACTTC. J is TRBJ2-7 and V is TRBV12-3 or TRBV12-4; tentative D call: TRBD1 (6 bases). Trimming cost V 0 bases and J 4 bases, with 13 bases left between them. This CDR3 region has 15 residues.

The V call is TRBV6-6, the J call TRBJ2-5; the match to TRBD2 covers 11 bases. The CDR3 totals 15 residues. In germline, CDR1 is MNHNY, CDR2 SVGAGI (reference sequence). V lost 7 bases and J lost 5; bases outside the gene matches: 9. The CDR3 sequence is CASTLAGGPGETQYF. The CDR3 coding sequence is TGTGCCAGCACGTTAGCGGGAGGGCCGGGGGAGACCCAGTACTTC.

The chain has TRBV4-1 and TRBJ2-7; TRBD1 matches 10 bases. The CDR3 is made up of 15 amino acids. Trimming cost V 0 bases and J 2 bases; bases outside gene matches: 1. In germline, CDR1 is MGHRA, CDR2 YSYEKL. The CDR3 sequence is CASSQEGQGTYEQYF. The CDR3 DNA reads as TGCGCCAGCAGCCAAGAGGGACAGGGGACCTACGAGCAGTACTTC.

The V gene is TRBV7-9, the J gene TRBJ1-4; no reliable D call. Deletions cut 7 bases from V and 8 bases from J, with 8 bases between. Germline CDR1 reads SEHNR; CDR2 reads FQNEAQ (reference sequence). This CDR3 region has 11 residues. The CDR3 region is CASTGTEKLFF. DNA for the CDR3: TGTGCCAGCACGGGAACCGAAAAACTGTTTTTT.

The chain has TRBV20-1 and TRBJ2-3; D unclear. This CDR3 has 15 amino acids. Between the trimmed V and J ends, which lost 6 bases and 1 base, there was a span of 17 bases. The germline V gene has CDR1 DFQATT and CDR2 SNEGSKA (reference sequence). The DNA of the CDR3 is TGCAGTGCGATAGTCCCGGGTCGGGGCACAGATACGCAGTATTTT. This gives the protein CSAIVPGRGTDTQYF.

The table lists this clonotype with a few counts. V usage is TRBV12-3 or TRBV12-4 and J usage is TRBJ2-7; 15 nucleotides match TRBD2. With V trimmed by 5 bases and J by 7 bases, 9 bases remained unmatched. This CDR3 is built from 16 residues. This CDR3 reads CASSLRTSGRDREQYF. CDR3 DNA sequence: TGTGCCAGCAGTCTTCGGACTAGCGGGAGGGATAGGGAGCAGTACTTC.

The chain is built from TRBV29-1 and TRBJ2-7, with TRBD2 as a possible D gene (5 bases). There are 16 residues in the CDR3. CDR1 is SQVTM and CDR2 is ANQGSEA in the germline V gene. Trimming took 2 bases from V and 6 from J, leaving 23 bases between them. DNA of the CDR3: TGCAGCGTTGAACTAGCTGCCCGTTCACCTCCTACCGAGCAGTACTTC. Translation gives CSVELAARSPPTEQYF.

This clonotype was detected a few times. The chain recombines TRBV5-1 with TRBJ1-2; D remains ambiguous. In germline, CDR1 is SGHRS, CDR2 YFSETQ. The CDR3 totals 13 residues. The V end lost 0 bases, the J end lost 4 bases, and 7 bases lay between the germline ends. CDR3 in amino acids: CASSLAGGYGYTF. DNA of the CDR3: TGCGCCAGCAGCTTGGCGGGCGGCTATGGCTACACCTTC.

For the CDR3, the DNA is TGTGCCAGCAGTTTGCCCCTATTAGCGGCCCACAATGAGCAGTTCTTC. This encodes CASSLPLLAAHNEQFF. The V and J genes are TRBV12-3 or TRBV12-4 and TRBJ2-1, with D perhaps matching TRBD2 (6 bases). V gave up 3 bases and J gave up 5 bases, with 17 bases separating them. The CDR3 runs 16 residues.

V usage is TRBV7-9 and J usage is TRBJ2-1; 9 nucleotides agree with TRBD1. The CDR3 loop spans 15 amino acids. V gave up 3 bases and J gave up 7 bases; unmatched junction bases: 7. Germline V gives CDR1 SEHNR, CDR2 FQNEAQ (reference sequence). CDR3 protein: CASSLRRDRVNEQFF. The CDR3 coding sequence is TGTGCCAGCAGCTTGAGGCGGGACAGGGTAAATGAGCAGTTCTTC.

The V gene is TRBV4-1, the J gene TRBJ2-2; 8 nucleotides match TRBD1. In germline, CDR1 is MGHRA, CDR2 YSYEKL. This CDR3 contains 16 residues. The trim removed 4 bases at V and 1 base at J, leaving 5 bases unmatched. The CDR3 nucleotides are TGCGCCAGCAGCCCCTCCGGGACAGGGAACACCGGGGAGCTGTTTTTT. Residues: CASSPSGTGNTGELFF.

The chain carries TRBV7-3 and TRBJ2-1; D remains ambiguous. The V gene's germline CDR1 is SGHTA and CDR2 FQGTGA. The CDR3 is 12 amino acids. V was trimmed by 0 bases and J by 5 bases, leaving 2 bases between them. The DNA for the CDR3 is TGTGCCAGCAGCTTAACGGACAATGAGCAGTTCTTC. It specifies CASSLTDNEQFF.

This clonotype was counted between two and nine times. The chain couples TRBV7-6 to TRBJ2-5, with D unresolved. This CDR3 comprises 15 residues. V lost 4 bases and J lost 4, with 16 bases in between. Germline V CDR1 and CDR2: SGHVS, FNYEAQ. The chain's CDR3 is CASSSQTYPLETQYF. CDR3 DNA sequence: TGTGCCAGCAGCTCACAGACGTACCCCTTAGAGACCCAGTACTTC. The full variable domain, with the rest looked up from reference TRBV7-6 and TRBJ2-5, is GAGVSQSPRYKVTKRGQDVALRCDPISGHVSLYWYRQALGQGPEFLTYFNYEAQQDKSGLPNDRFSAERPEGSISTLTIQRTEQRDSAMYRCASSSQTYPLETQYFGPGTRLLVL.

The sample holds a few counts of this clonotype. The J gene is TRBJ1-6, the V gene TRBV12-3 or TRBV12-4, with D possibly matching TRBD1 (6 bases). V was clipped by 6 bases and J by 0 bases, with 15 bases between them. The CDR3 length is 17 residues. For the CDR3, the DNA is TGTGCCAGCAGATCAGGGGTTGGTAGCTCCTATAATTCACCCCTCCACTTT. This encodes CASRSGVGSSYNSPLHF.